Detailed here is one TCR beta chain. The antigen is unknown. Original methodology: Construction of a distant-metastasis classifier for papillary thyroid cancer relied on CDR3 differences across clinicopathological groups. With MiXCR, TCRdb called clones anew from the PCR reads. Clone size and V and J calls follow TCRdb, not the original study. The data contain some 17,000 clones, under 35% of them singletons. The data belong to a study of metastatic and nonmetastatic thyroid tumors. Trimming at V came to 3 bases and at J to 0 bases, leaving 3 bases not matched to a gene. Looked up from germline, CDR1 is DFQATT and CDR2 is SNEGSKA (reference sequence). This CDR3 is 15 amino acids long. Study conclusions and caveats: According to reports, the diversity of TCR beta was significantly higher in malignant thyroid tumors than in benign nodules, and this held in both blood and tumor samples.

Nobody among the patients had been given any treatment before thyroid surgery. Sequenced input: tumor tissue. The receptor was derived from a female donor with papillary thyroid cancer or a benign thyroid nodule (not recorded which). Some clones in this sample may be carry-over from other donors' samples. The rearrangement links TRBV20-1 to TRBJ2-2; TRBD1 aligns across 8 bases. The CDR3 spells CSASAQGANTGELFF. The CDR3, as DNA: TGCAGTGCTAGCGCACAGGGGGCGAACACCGGGGAGCTGTTTTTT.